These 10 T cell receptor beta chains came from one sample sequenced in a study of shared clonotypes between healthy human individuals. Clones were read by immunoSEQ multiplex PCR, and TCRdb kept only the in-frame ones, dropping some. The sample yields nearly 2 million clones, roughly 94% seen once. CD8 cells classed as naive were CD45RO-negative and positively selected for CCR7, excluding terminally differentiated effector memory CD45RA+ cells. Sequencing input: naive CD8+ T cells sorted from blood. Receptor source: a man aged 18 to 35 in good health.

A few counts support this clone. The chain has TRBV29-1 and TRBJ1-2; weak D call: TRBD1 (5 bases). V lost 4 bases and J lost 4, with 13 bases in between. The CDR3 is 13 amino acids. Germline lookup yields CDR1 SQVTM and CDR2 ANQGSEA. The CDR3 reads CSVVWDWGYGYTF. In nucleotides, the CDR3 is TGCAGCGTTGTGTGGGACTGGGGCTATGGCTACACCTTC.

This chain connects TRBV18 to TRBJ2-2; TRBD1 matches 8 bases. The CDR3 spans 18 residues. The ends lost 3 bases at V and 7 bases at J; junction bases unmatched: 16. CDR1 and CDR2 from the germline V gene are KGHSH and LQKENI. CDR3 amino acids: CASSPQGAEPGIRGELFF. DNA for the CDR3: TGTGCCAGCTCACCCCAGGGGGCGGAACCCGGGATCCGCGGGGAGCTGTTTTTT.

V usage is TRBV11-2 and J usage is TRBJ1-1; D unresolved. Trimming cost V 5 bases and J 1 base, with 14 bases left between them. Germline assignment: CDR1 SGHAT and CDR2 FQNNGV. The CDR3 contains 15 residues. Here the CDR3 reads CASSPQEGTNTEAFF. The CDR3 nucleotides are TGTGCCAGCAGCCCCCAGGAGGGCACGAACACTGAAGCTTTCTTT.

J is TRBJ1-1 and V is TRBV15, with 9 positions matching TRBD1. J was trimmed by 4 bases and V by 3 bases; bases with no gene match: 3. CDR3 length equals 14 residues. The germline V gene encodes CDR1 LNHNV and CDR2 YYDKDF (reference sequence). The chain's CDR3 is CATSSDRGFTEAFF. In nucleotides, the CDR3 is TGTGCCACCAGCAGTGACAGGGGGTTCACTGAAGCTTTCTTT. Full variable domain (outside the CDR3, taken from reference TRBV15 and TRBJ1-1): DAMVIQNPRYQVTQFGKPVTLSCSQTLNHNVMYWYQQKSSQAPKLLFHYYDKDFNNEADTPDNFQSRRPNTSFCFLDIRSPGLGDTAMYLCATSSDRGFTEAFFGQGTRLTVV.

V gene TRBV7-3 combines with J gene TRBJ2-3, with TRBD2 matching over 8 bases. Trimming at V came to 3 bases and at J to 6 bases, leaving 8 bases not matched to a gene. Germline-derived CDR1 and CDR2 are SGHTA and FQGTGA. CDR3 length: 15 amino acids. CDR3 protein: CASSFYAGGEDTQYF. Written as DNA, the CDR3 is TGTGCCAGCAGCTTTTACGCGGGGGGTGAGGATACGCAGTATTTT.

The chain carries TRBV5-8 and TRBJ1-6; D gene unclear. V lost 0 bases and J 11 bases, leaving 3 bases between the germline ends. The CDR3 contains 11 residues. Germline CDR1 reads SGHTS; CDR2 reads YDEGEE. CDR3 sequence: CASSLDPPLHF. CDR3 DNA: TGTGCCAGCAGCTTGGATCCACCCCTCCACTTT.

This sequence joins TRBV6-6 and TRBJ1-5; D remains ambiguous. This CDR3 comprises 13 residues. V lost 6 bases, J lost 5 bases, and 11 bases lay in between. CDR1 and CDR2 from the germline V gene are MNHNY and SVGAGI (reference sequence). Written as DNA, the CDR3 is TGTGCCAGCAGCCCCGAAGGGTATCAGCCCCAGCATTTT. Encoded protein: CASSPEGYQPQHF.

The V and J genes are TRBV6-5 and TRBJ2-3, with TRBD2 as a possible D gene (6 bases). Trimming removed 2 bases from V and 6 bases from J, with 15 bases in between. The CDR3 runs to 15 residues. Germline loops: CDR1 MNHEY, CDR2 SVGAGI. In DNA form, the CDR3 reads TGTGCCAGCAGTTACAGGGTGGAGGGCCGGGATACGCAGTATTTT. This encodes CASSYRVEGRDTQYF.

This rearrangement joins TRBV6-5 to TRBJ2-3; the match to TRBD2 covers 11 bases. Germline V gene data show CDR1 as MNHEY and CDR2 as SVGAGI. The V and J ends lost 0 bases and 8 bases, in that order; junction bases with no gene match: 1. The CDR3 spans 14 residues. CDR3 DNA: TGTGCCAGCAGTTACTCGCTAGCGGGAGGTACGCAGTATTTT. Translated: CASSYSLAGGTQYF.

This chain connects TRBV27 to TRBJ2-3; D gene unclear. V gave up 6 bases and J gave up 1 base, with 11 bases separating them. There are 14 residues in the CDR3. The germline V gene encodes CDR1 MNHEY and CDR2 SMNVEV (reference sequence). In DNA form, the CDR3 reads TGTGCCAGCAGGGGGATGTGGGGCACAGATACGCAGTATTTT. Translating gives CASRGMWGTDTQYF.